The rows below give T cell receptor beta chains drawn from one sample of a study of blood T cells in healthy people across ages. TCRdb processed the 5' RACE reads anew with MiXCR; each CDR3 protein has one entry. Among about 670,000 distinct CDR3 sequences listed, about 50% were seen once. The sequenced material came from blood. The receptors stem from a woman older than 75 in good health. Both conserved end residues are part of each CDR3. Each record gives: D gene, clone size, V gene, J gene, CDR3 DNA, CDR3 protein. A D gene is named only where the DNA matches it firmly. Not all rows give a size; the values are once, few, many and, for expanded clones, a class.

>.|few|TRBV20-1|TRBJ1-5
TGCAGTGCTCCTATCGGGCTTTGGTCTGATCAGCCCCAGCATTTT
CSAPIGLWSDQPQHF
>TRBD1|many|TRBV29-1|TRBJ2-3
TGCAGCGTTGAGTTTGGACAGGGACGAGTTACGCAGTATTTT
CSVEFGQGRVTQYF
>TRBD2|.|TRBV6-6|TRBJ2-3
TGTGCCAGCAGTCTGGGGCAGGCGGGGGATAGCACAGATACGCAGTATTTT
CASSLGQAGDSTDTQYF
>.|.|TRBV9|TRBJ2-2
TGTGCCAGCAGCGCGGTCACCGGGGAGCTGTTTTTT
CASSAVTGELFF
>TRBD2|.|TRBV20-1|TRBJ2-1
TGCAGTGCGTCGGGACTAGCGGGGATCGATAGGTTCTTC
CSASGLAGIDRFF
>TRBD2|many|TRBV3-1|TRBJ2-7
TGTGCCAGCAGCCATAGCGGGACCAACGAGCAGTACTTC
CASSHSGTNEQYF
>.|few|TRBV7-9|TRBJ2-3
TGTGCCAGCAGCTTGAGAAGCGGCACAGATACGCAGTATTTT
CASSLRSGTDTQYF
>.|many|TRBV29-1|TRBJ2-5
TGCAGCGTTGTTGCGGGTGAAGAGACCCAGTACTTC
CSVVAGEETQYF
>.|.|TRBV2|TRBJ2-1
TGTGCCTCCAGCCGGGGAATTGGACCGGGGGAGCAGTTCTTC
CASSRGIGPGEQFF
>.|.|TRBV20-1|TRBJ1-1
TGCAGTGCGGAGGGGGTGGCTGAAGCTTTCTTT
CSAEGVAEAFF
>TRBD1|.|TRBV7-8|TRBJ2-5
TGTGCCAGCAGCTTAGCACAGGGGGCTCAAGAGACCCAGTACTTC
CASSLAQGAQETQYF
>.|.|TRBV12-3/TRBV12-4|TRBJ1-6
TGTGCCAGCAGTTTATTGGGGAGGGGTCTCACCTATAATTCACCCCTCCACTTT
CASSLLGRGLTYNSPLHF
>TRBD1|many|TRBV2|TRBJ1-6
TGTGCCAGCAGGGACGACAGGGTGGGCGGTTCACCCCTCCACTTT
CASRDDRVGGSPLHF
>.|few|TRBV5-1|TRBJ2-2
TGCGCCAGCAGCCCCGGGGACACCGGGGAGCTGTTTTTT
CASSPGDTGELFF
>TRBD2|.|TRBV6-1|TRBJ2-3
TGTGCCAGCAGTCCCCAGGGACTAGCGGTAGATACGCAGTATTTT
CASSPQGLAVDTQYF
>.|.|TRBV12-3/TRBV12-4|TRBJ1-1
TGTGCCAGCAGTCGGGCATCAGCGGGAGCTTTCTTT
CASSRASAGAFF
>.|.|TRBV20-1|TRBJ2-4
TGCAGTGGCTTACAGTTAGCCAAAAACATTCAGTACTTC
CSGLQLAKNIQYF
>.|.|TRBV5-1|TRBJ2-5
TGCGCCAGCAGCGGGGAAGCGCGAGAGACCCAGTACTTC
CASSGEARETQYF
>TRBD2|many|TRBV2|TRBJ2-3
TGTGCCAGCAGTACTAGCGGGGGGGCGTTTAATACGCAGTATTTT
CASSTSGGAFNTQYF
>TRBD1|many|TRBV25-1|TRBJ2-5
TGTGCCAGCAGCGGACAGGGAGAGACCCAGTACTTC
CASSGQGETQYF